This T cell receptor (beta chain) was sequenced during a study of blood T cell repertoires in COVID-19 (dated by TCRdb to the early 2020s). Notes on the research overall: Samples covering the acute and convalescent phases of COVID-19 were provided by collaborators in the United States, Italy and Spain. The material from the prospective study consisted of cDNA or gDNA derived from T cells, B-cell-depleted T cells, or PBMCs. Subjects who had been exposed to COVID-19, were actively infected with it, or had recovered from it provided the deeply sampled blood TCRbeta repertoires that made up the dataset. A freely available public database, intended as a resource for researchers studying the immune response to SARS-CoV-2, is where the repertoires were released. The samples were drawn from two sources: the first 160 participants of the ongoing ImmuneRACE study, and 1,000 to 1,500 subjects contributed by 6 global collaborators. Sample metadata almost always included a de-identified subject ID, COVID-19 status, age in years and sex. Where available, HLA class I and class II types were taken from metadata supplied by the sample provider and were not determined by assay-based typing. The full study reports these points: How much clinical and demographic metadata was included differed by source and by participant, and the metadata was provided uncurated.

Enrolling through a virtual design, the prospective study's participants ranged in age from roughly 18 to 89 years and lived across 24 United States geographic areas. In the prospective study, cohorts were assigned on the basis of participant-reported clinical history obtained from a screening survey and a study questionnaire. Recovered participants in ImmuneRACE Cohort 3 were defined as having two consecutive negative NP/OP PCR tests, clearance from a healthcare professional, or resolution of symptoms. In the prospective study, whole blood, serum and a nasopharyngeal or oropharyngeal swab were collected from each participant by mobile phlebotomists. Over a roughly two-month period, participants in the prospective study had the option of providing additional blood draws and questionnaires. Before DNA extraction, blood samples from the prospective study were shipped at room temperature or frozen.

As regards this clone: The clone's antigen remains unknown. One base away there is no much larger clone; base qualities are not given.

TCRbeta CDR3 regions were amplified from genomic DNA by means of the immunoSEQ Assay, a bias-controlled multiplex PCR. Per the original workflow: Nucleated cell counts per sample were estimated from amplification of reference gene primers within the assay. Sequence reads were collapsed and filtered to measure the absolute abundance of every unique TCRbeta CDR3 rearrangement. For each sample, productive Simpson clonality was calculated as the square root of Simpson's diversity index over productive rearrangements. TCRdb obtained this table from immuneACCESS and retained in-frame rearrangements with V and J assigned. These tables miss some clones; where compared with another copy, unresolved V genes account for less than half of the shortfall, and the remainder is unexplained. Clonal size and the V and J genes are those of that table, whereas D and trimming came from the DNA. The sample table lists 250,000 to 350,000 clones, approximately 81% of them with a count of one. The biggest ten clones account for 2% to 3% of the sample.

The germline V gene sets CDR1 to SNHLY and CDR2 to FYNNEI. Trimming leaves V shorter by 6 bases and J shorter by 10 bases, with the junction holding 11 bases beyond the gene matches. From its cysteine to its phenylalanine, the CDR3 spans 13 amino acids. Of the read, only the CDR3 DNA is kept; its 39 bases are in frame from base 1. The clonotype was recovered from a woman aged 45-65 years who had recovered from COVID-19. The rearranged segments are TRBV2 and TRBJ1-1; 7 of the junction bases match TRBD1. What was sequenced was PBMCs or T cells enriched from blood (not recorded which). The CDR3 region: CASRAVKGAGAFF. Here is the DNA: TGTGCCAGCAGGGCGGTAAAGGGGGCGGGAGCTTTCTTT.